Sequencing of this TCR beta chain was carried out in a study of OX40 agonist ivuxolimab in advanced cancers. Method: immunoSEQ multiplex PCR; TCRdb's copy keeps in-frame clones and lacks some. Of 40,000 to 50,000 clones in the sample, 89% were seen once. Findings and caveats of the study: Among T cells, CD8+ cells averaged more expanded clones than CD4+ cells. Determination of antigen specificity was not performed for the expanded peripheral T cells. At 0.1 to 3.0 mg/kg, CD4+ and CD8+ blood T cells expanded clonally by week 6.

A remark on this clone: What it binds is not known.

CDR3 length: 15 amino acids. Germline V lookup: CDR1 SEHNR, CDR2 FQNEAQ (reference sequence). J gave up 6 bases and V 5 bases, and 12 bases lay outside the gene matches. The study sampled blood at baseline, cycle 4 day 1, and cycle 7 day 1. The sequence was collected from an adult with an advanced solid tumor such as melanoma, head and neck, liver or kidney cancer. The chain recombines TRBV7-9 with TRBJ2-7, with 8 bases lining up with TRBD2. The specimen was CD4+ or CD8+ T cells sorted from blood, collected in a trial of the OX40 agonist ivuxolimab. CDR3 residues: CASSPVITLAGEQYF. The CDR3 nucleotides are TGTGCCAGCAGCCCCGTTATCACCCTAGCGGGCGAGCAGTACTTC.